This T cell receptor beta chain is drawn from a study of blood T cell repertoires in COVID-19. About the study: PBMCs, B-cell-depleted T cells, or T cells provided the cDNA or gDNA that made up the material.

Here immunoSEQ multiplex PCR was the method, and the copy in TCRdb shows in-frame clones only, minus some. The repertoire has hundreds of thousands of clones, 88% of them found once; the top ten carry roughly 12%. This clonotype originated in a woman aged 25-40 years with COVID-19, enrolled during active disease. The material sequenced was peripheral blood.

The CDR3 DNA sequence: TGTGCCAGCAGGGCAGGGAACCAGCCCCAGCATTTT. Encoded protein: CASRAGNQPQHF. V is TRBV2 and J is TRBJ1-5; TRBD1 might be the D (5 bases). V lost 6 bases to trimming and J lost 7 bases, with 10 bases between them. This CDR3 is built from 12 residues. CDR1 is SNHLY and CDR2 is FYNNEI in the germline V gene.